What follows are 23 T cell receptor beta chains derived from one specimen sequenced in a study of blood T cell repertoires in COVID-19. Produced via immunoSEQ multiplex PCR; TCRdb's table is partial and in-frame only. The sample lists more than 150,000 clones, 83% occurring once. Material for sequencing was peripheral blood. The receptor set was obtained from a woman aged 40 to 49 with acute or convalescent COVID-19.

The chain has TRBV29-1 and TRBJ2-7; TRBD1 aligns across 11 bases. This CDR3 is built from 13 residues. V dropped 4 bases and J dropped 3; count of bases not matched to a gene: 2. The germline CDR1 and CDR2 sequences are SQVTM and ANQGSEA. CDR3 DNA sequence: TGCAGCGTTGCAGGGACAGGGGGCTACGAGCAGTACTTC. Translated: CSVAGTGGYEQYF.

The CDR3 sequence: CASSLTGLNSPLHF. As DNA, the CDR3 is TGTGCCAGCAGCTTAACCGGACTAAATTCACCCCTCCACTTT. V gene TRBV7-3 combines with J gene TRBJ1-6; no clear D gene. The V gene lost 0 bases and the J gene lost 7 bases, with 7 bases spanning the gap. The CDR3 has 14 residues. CDR1 and CDR2 from the germline V gene are SGHTA and FQGTGA.

This clone was found a few times. The chain couples TRBV25-1 to TRBJ2-5; D may be TRBD2 (5 bases). The CDR3 runs 12 residues. Germline values: CDR1 MGHDK, CDR2 SYGVNS. The germline V and J ends were trimmed by 8 bases and 3 bases, with 10 bases remaining between them. The CDR3: CASGGHEETQYF. For the CDR3, the DNA is TGTGCCAGCGGCGGGCACGAAGAGACCCAGTACTTC.

The chain joins TRBV9 to TRBJ2-1; TRBD2 matches 12 bases. From germline, CDR1 is SGDLS and CDR2 YYNGEE. V shed 0 bases, J shed 0 bases, and the junction held 4 bases outside the gene matches. The CDR3 spans 18 residues. The CDR3 spells CASSVVTSGRGSYNEQFF. CDR3 nucleotides: TGTGCCAGCAGCGTAGTGACTAGCGGGAGAGGCTCCTACAATGAGCAGTTCTTC.

This clone has just one count. This rearrangement joins TRBV25-1 to TRBJ2-7; maybe TRBD2 (5 bases). The V and J ends lost 6 bases and 3 bases respectively, with 18 bases between them. Germline V lookup: CDR1 MGHDK, CDR2 SYGVNS. The CDR3 runs to 15 residues. For the CDR3, the DNA is TGTGCCAGCAGCCAGGACTCCTCCCTCTTCTACGAGCAGTACTTC. This sequence encodes CASSQDSSLFYEQYF.

The rearrangement joins TRBV5-1 to TRBJ1-6; 10 bases match TRBD1. The CDR3 has 15 residues. Per the germline V gene, CDR1 is SGHRS and CDR2 is YFSETQ. V was pared by 5 bases and J by 7 bases, with 6 bases of the junction left unmatched. The CDR3 DNA follows: TGCGCCAGCAGTCGTGGACAGGGGGTAAATTCACCCCTCCACTTT. It specifies CASSRGQGVNSPLHF.

This chain links TRBV28 with TRBJ1-6, with D perhaps matching TRBD1 (6 bases). The V end was cut by 5 bases, the J end by 0 bases, with 20 bases between. Germline lookup yields CDR1 MDHEN and CDR2 SYDVKM. The CDR3 sequence is 19 residues long. The CDR3 here is CASSPSGGRRSSYNSPLHF. The DNA of the CDR3 is TGTGCCAGCAGTCCATCTGGGGGCCGTCGGAGCTCCTATAATTCACCCCTCCACTTT. The complete variable domain, with remaining parts taken from reference TRBV28 and TRBJ1-6, reads DVKVTQSSRYLVKRTGEKVFLECVQDMDHENMFWYRQDPGLGLRLIYFSYDVKMKEKGDIPEGYSVSREKKERFSLILESASTNQTSMYLCASSPSGGRRSSYNSPLHFGNGTRLTVT.

This clone has only a few counts. J is TRBJ2-7 and V is TRBV9; the D gene is possibly TRBD1 (5 bases). The CDR3 is made up of 15 amino acids. Trimming removed 3 bases at V and 3 bases at J, with 16 bases between. Germline V gives CDR1 SGDLS, CDR2 YYNGEE. This CDR3 reads CASSGSPGINYEQYF. The CDR3 region has the DNA TGTGCCAGCAGCGGGTCGCCAGGGATTAACTACGAGCAGTACTTC.

This chain links TRBV15 with TRBJ1-2, with unresolved D. The CDR3 covers 14 residues. Deletions cut 4 bases from V and 1 base from J, with 10 bases between. Germline V gene data show CDR1 as LNHNV and CDR2 as YYDKDF (reference sequence). The CDR3 nucleotides read TGTGCCACCAGCACTTCAGGCTTTAACTATGGCTACACCTTC. It encodes CATSTSGFNYGYTF.

As concerns this clone: The same CDR3 arises from other DNA sequences in this sample as well. The chain recombines TRBV5-1 with TRBJ1-3; 9 bases map to TRBD1. This CDR3 spans 16 amino acids. V was pared by 0 bases and J by 2 bases, with 3 bases of the junction left unmatched. The V gene's germline CDR1 is SGHRS and CDR2 YFSETQ. The CDR3 spells CASSLGGTGTGNTIYF. In DNA, the CDR3 is TGCGCCAGCAGCTTGGGAGGGACAGGGACTGGAAACACCATATATTTT.

The chain combines TRBV5-1 with TRBJ1-2; D not resolved. V was trimmed by 2 bases and J by 0 bases, leaving 11 bases between them. Looked up from germline, CDR1 is SGHRS and CDR2 is YFSETQ. The CDR3 sequence is 15 residues long. This CDR3 reads CASSLQVPSNYGYTF. CDR3 sequence (DNA): TGCGCCAGCAGCTTACAAGTTCCCTCTAACTATGGCTACACCTTC.

The J gene is TRBJ2-2, the V gene TRBV10-3; D not certain. Germline CDR1 ENHRY, CDR2 SYGVKD. The V and J ends lost 1 base and 3 bases respectively, with 6 bases between them. The CDR3 consists of 14 residues. The CDR3: CAISELRDTGELFF. For the CDR3, the DNA is TGTGCCATCAGTGAGTTACGGGACACCGGGGAGCTGTTTTTT.

This chain joins TRBV5-1 and TRBJ1-4; a possible D gene is TRBD1 (5 bases). In germline, CDR1 is SGHRS, CDR2 YFSETQ. The CDR3 sequence is 15 residues long. Trimming shortened V by 0 bases and J by 4 bases, and 10 bases separated the two germline ends. The DNA for the CDR3 is TGCGCCAGCAGCTTGGCCGCAGGGCTTAATGAAAAACTGTTTTTT. Protein: CASSLAAGLNEKLFF. The full variable domain, with the rest looked up from reference TRBV5-1 and TRBJ1-4, is KAGVTQTPRYLIKTRGQQVTLSCSPISGHRSVSWYQQTPGQGLQFLFEYFSETQRNKGNFPGRFSGRQFSNSRSEMNVSTLELGDSALYLCASSLAAGLNEKLFFGSGTQLSVL.

This chain joins TRBV5-4 and TRBJ2-1; a weak D match, TRBD2 (6 bases). CDR3 length equals 13 residues. V was cut by 4 bases and J by 14 bases, with 19 bases left in between. Germline loops: CDR1 SGHNT, CDR2 YYREEE (reference sequence). CDR3 in amino acids: CASSPVPGGTEFF. For the CDR3, the DNA is TGTGCCAGCAGCCCCGTCCCCGGGGGTACTGAGTTCTTC.

The chain combines TRBV20-1 with TRBJ1-1; possible D gene TRBD1, 5 bases. The CDR3 spans 10 residues. Germline loops: CDR1 DFQATT, CDR2 SNEGSKA (reference sequence). Trimming left V 5 bases short and J 6 bases short, with 7 bases between. The CDR3 sequence: CSAGDSEAFF. CDR3 sequence (DNA): TGCAGTGCTGGGGACTCTGAAGCTTTCTTT.

This clone was detected a few times. V gene TRBV27 combines with J gene TRBJ2-7; a possible D gene is TRBD1 (6 bases). Trimming took off 8 bases at V and 7 bases at J, with 27 bases between the two ends. This CDR3 is 16 amino acids long. CDR1 and CDR2 (germline): MNHEY, SMNVEV (reference sequence). The chain's CDR3 is CASGVPGPGKRGEQYF. In nucleotides, the CDR3 is TGTGCCAGCGGGGTTCCGGGGCCAGGCAAAAGGGGGGAGCAGTACTTC.

The chain has TRBV28 and TRBJ1-5; tentative D call: TRBD1 (5 bases). V lost 7 bases, J lost 1 base, and 8 bases lay in between. The germline V gene has CDR1 MDHEN and CDR2 SYDVKM. The CDR3 sequence is 13 residues long. CDR3 bases: TGTGCCAGCAATCGACAGAGCAATCAGCCCCAGCATTTT. It yields the protein CASNRQSNQPQHF.

V usage is TRBV27 and J usage is TRBJ1-4; TRBD1 is a possible D gene (5 bases). Germline-derived CDR1 and CDR2 are MNHEY and SMNVEV (reference sequence). This CDR3 is built from 16 residues. Deletions cut 3 bases from V and 10 bases from J, with 21 bases between. The CDR3 region is CASSFGPGGNEAKLFF. The CDR3 DNA follows: TGTGCCAGCAGTTTCGGGCCGGGGGGAAATGAAGCAAAACTGTTTTTT.

V and J are TRBV5-6 and TRBJ1-3; D is undetermined. CDR3 length equals 12 residues. Germline V gene sequence: CDR1 SGHDT, CDR2 YYEEEE. Trimming stripped 7 bases from V and 4 bases from J, with 9 bases between. The CDR3 is CASRGVGNTIYF. Written as DNA, the CDR3 is TGTGCCAGCCGGGGAGTCGGAAACACCATATATTTT.

The J gene is TRBJ1-1, the V gene TRBV5-6, with a tentative D call TRBD1 (6 bases). Germline CDR1 reads SGHDT; CDR2 reads YYEEEE. The V end was cut by 0 bases, the J end by 7 bases, with 16 bases between. The CDR3 runs 15 residues. The CDR3 here is CASSLEGGGEGEAFF. DNA for the CDR3: TGTGCCAGCAGCTTGGAGGGAGGGGGAGAGGGTGAAGCTTTCTTT.

The sample holds one count of this clone. V is TRBV30 and J is TRBJ2-7, with D possibly being TRBD2 (5 bases). Germline V gene data show CDR1 as GTSNPN and CDR2 as SVGIG (reference sequence). V was cut by 1 base and J by 6 bases, with 10 bases left in between. The CDR3 is 12 amino acids. CDR3 residues: CAWSDDYREQYF. The CDR3 DNA reads as TGTGCCTGGAGTGACGACTACCGCGAGCAGTACTTC.

The V gene is TRBV5-6, the J gene TRBJ2-1; D not resolved. The CDR3 contains 13 residues. The V gene's germline CDR1 is SGHDT and CDR2 YYEEEE. With 3 bases removed from V and 7 bases from J, the gap between germline ends came to 11 bases. CDR3 coding DNA: TGTGCCAGCAGCTACCAGATCTCGAATGAGCAGTTCTTC. Its translation is CASSYQISNEQFF.

This clone has just a few counts. A junction boundary mismatches the germline segment, possibly from a read error. The chain couples TRBV18 to TRBJ1-3, with 7 nucleotides matching TRBD1. The CDR3 is 15 residues long. Germline values: CDR1 KGHSH, CDR2 LQKENI. CDR3 protein: CASSPRDSSGNTIYF. DNA for the CDR3: TGTGCCAGCTCGCCACGGGACAGCTCTGGAAACACCATATATTTT.